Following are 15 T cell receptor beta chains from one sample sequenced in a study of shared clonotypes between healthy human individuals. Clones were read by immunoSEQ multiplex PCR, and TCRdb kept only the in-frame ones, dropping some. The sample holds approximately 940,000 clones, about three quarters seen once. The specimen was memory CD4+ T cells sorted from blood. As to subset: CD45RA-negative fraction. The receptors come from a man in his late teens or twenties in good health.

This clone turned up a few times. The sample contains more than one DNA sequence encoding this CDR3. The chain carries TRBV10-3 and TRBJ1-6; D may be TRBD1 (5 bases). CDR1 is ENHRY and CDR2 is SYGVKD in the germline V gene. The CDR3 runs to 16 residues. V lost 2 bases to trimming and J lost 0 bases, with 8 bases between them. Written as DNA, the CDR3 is TGTGCCATCAGTGAGGGGGGAAGCTCCTATAATTCACCCCTCCACTTT. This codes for CAISEGGSSYNSPLHF.

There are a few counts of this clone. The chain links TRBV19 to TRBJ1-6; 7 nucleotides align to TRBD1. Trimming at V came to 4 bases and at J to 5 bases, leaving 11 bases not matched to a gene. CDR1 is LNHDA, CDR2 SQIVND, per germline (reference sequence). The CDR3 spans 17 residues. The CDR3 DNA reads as TGTGCCAGTAGTAAAGACAGGGCGGGATTAAATAATTCACCCCTCCACTTT. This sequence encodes CASSKDRAGLNNSPLHF.

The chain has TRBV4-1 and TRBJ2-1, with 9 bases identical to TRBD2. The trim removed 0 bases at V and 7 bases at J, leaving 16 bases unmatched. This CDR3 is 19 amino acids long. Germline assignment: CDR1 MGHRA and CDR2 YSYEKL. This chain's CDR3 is CASSQEGVGGSGRRNEQFF. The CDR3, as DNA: TGCGCCAGCAGCCAAGAGGGGGTGGGAGGCAGCGGGAGGCGGAATGAGCAGTTCTTC.

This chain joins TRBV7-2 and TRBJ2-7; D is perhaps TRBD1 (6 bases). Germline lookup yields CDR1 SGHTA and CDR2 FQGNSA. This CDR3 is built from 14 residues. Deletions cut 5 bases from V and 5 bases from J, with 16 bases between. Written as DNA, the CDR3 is TGTGCCAGCAGCCCACAACAGGGCCCCCACGAGCAGTACTTC. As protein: CASSPQQGPHEQYF. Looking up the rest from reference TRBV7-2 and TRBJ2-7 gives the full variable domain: GAGVSQSPSNKVTEKGKDVELRCDPISGHTALYWYRQSLGQGLEFLIYFQGNSAPDKSGLPSDRFSAERTGGSVSTLTIQRTQQEDSAVYLCASSPQQGPHEQYFGPGTRLTVT.

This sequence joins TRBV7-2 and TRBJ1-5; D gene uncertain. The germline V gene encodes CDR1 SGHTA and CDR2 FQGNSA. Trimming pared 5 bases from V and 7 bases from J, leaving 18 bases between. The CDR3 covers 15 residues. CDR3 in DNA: TGTGCCAGCAGCCCGACTCGGGGTAGTGGACAGCCCCAGCATTTT. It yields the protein CASSPTRGSGQPQHF. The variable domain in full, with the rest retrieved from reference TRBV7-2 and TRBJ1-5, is GAGVSQSPSNKVTEKGKDVELRCDPISGHTALYWYRQSLGQGLEFLIYFQGNSAPDKSGLPSDRFSAERTGGSVSTLTIQRTQQEDSAVYLCASSPTRGSGQPQHFGDGTRLSIL.

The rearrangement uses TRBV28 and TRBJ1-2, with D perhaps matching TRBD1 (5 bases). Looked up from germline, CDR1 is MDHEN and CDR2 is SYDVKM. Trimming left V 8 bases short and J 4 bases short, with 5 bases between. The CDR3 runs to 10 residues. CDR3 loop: CASGGYGYTF. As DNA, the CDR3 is TGTGCCAGCGGGGGCTATGGCTACACCTTC.

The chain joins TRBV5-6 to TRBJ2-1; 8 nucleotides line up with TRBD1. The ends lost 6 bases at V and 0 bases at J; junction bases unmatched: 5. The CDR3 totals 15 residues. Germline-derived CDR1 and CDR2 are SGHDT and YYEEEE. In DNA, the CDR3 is TGTGCCAGCACCCGGGACAGGAGCTCCTACAATGAGCAGTTCTTC. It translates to CASTRDRSSYNEQFF. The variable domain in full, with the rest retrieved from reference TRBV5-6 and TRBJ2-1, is DAGVTQSPTHLIKTRGQQVTLRCSPKSGHDTVSWYQQALGQGPQFIFQYYEEEERQRGNFPDRFSGHQFPNYSSELNVNALLLGDSALYLCASTRDRSSYNEQFFGPGTRLTVL.

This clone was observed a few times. CDR3 nucleotides: TGTGCCAGCAGTGAATTTCCGGGGGGCACTGAAGCTTTCTTT. Translating it yields CASSEFPGGTEAFF. The rearrangement links TRBV6-4 to TRBJ1-1; weak D call: TRBD1 (5 bases). V was pared by 3 bases and J by 4 bases, with 12 bases between. CDR3 length: 14 amino acids. Germline-derived CDR1 and CDR2 are MRHNA and SNTAGT.

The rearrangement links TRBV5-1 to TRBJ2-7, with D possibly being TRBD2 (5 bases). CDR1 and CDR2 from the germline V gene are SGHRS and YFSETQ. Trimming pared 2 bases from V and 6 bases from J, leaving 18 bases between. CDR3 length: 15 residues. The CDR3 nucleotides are TGCGCCAGCAGCTTATCCCGGGATTGGGCGGGCGAGCAGTACTTC. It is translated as CASSLSRDWAGEQYF.

CDR3 protein: CASSPLGGGYTDTQYF. The CDR3 bases are TGTGCCAGCAGCCCTTTAGGCGGGGGGTACACAGATACGCAGTATTTT. The chain is built from TRBV5-4 and TRBJ2-3; TRBD2 aligns across 8 bases. The CDR3 is made up of 16 amino acids. V lost 4 bases, J lost 2 bases, and 9 bases stayed unmatched. Per the germline V gene, CDR1 is SGHNT and CDR2 is YYREEE (reference sequence).

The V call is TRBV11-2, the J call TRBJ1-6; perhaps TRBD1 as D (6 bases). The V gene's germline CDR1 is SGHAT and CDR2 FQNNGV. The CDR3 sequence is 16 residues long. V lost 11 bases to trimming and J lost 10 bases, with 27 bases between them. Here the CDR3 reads CAGIKGGVRRNSPLHF. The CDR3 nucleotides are TGTGCCGGGATCAAGGGGGGCGTCCGACGAAACTCACCCCTCCACTTT.

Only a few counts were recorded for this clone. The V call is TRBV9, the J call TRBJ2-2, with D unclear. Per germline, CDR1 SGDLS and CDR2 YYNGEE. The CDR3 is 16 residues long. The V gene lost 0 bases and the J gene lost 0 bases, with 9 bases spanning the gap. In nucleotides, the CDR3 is TGTGCCAGCAGCGTAGCCGGAAATGCGAACACCGGGGAGCTGTTTTTT. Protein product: CASSVAGNANTGELFF.

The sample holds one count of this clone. The chain's CDR3 is CASSLYAKRLAQYF. The DNA of the CDR3 is TGTGCCAGCAGCCTCTACGCCAAAAGGCTCGCCCAGTACTTC. The chain recombines TRBV11-2 with TRBJ2-5; D is uncertain. This CDR3 spans 14 amino acids. Per the germline V gene, CDR1 is SGHAT and CDR2 is FQNNGV. Deletions cut 5 bases from V and 9 bases from J, with 19 bases between. The full variable domain, with the rest looked up from reference TRBV11-2 and TRBJ2-5, is EAGVAQSPRYKIIEKRQSVAFWCNPISGHATLYWYQQILGQGPKLLIQFQNNGVVDDSQLPKDRFSAERLKGVDSTLKIQPAKLEDSAVYLCASSLYAKRLAQYFGPGTRLLVL.

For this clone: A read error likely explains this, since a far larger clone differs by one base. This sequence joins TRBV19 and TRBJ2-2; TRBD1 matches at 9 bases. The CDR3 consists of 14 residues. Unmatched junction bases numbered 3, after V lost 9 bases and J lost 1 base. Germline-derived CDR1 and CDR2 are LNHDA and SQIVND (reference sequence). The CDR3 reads CASQGQGNTGELFF. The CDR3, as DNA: TGTGCCAGCCAGGGACAGGGGAACACCGGGGAGCTGTTTTTT. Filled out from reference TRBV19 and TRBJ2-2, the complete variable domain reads DGGITQSPKYLFRKEGQNVTLSCEQNLNHDAMYWYRQDPGQGLRLIYYSQIVNDFQKGDIAEGYSVSREKKESFPLTVTSAQKNPTAFYLCASQGQGNTGELFFGEGSRLTVL.

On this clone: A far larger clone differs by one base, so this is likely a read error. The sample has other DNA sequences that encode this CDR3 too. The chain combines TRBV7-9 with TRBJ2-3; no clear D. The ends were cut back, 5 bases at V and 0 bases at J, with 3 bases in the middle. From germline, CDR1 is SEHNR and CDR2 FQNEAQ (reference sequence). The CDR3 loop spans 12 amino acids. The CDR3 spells CASSPSTDTQYF. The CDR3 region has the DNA TGTGCCAGCAGCCCAAGCACAGATACGCAGTATTTT.